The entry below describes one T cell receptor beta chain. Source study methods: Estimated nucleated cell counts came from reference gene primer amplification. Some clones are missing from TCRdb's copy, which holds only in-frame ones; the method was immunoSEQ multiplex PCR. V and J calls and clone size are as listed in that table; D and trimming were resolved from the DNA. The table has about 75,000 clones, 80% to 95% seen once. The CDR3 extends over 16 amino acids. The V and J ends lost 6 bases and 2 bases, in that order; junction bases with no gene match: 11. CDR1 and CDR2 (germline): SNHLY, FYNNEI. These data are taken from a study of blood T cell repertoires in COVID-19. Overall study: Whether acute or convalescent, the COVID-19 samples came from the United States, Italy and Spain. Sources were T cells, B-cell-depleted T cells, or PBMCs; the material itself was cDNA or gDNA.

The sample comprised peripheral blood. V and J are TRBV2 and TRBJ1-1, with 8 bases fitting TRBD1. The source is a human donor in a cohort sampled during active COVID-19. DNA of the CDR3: TGTGCCAGCAGCGCCTCGGGACAGGTGATAAACACTGAAGCTTTCTTT. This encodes CASSASGQVINTEAFF. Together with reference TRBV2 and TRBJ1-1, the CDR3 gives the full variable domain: EPEVTQTPSHQVTQMGQEVILRCVPISNHLYFYWYRQILGQKVEFLVSFYNNEISEKSEIFDDQFSVERPDGSNFTLKIRSTKLEDSAMYFCASSASGQVINTEAFFGQGTRLTVV.